What follows are 23 T cell receptor beta chains derived from one specimen sequenced in a study of blood T cell repertoires in COVID-19. Sequencing used immunoSEQ multiplex PCR; TCRdb keeps in-frame clones, though not all of them. The sample has about 35,000 clones, roughly 92% seen once; the top ten hold 2% to 2.5%. Material for sequencing was peripheral blood. These receptor sequences come from a man aged 45 to 65 with active COVID-19.

The chain combines TRBV5-1 with TRBJ2-3, with 7 positions matching TRBD1. This CDR3 contains 18 residues. Germline CDR1 is SGHRS and CDR2 is YFSETQ. V lost 5 bases to trimming and J lost 1 base; unmatched junction nucleotides: 16. The CDR3 loop is CASRRNRGQSLGTDTQYF. In nucleotides, the CDR3 is TGCGCCAGCAGGAGAAACAGGGGACAATCTCTCGGCACAGATACGCAGTATTTT.

The gene calls are TRBV4-1 and TRBJ1-4; no reliable D call. Germline CDR1 reads MGHRA; CDR2 reads YSYEKL. The ends were cut back, 0 bases at V and 7 bases at J, with 12 bases in the middle. CDR3 length: 15 amino acids. The CDR3 here is CASSQDSGLGEKLFF. The CDR3 DNA reads TGCGCCAGCAGCCAAGATTCGGGGTTGGGTGAAAAACTGTTTTTT.

The rearrangement joins TRBV10-2 to TRBJ1-1; D gene uncertain. Per germline, CDR1 WSHSY and CDR2 SAAADI. The ends were cut back, 0 bases at V and 5 bases at J, with 7 bases in the middle. The CDR3 extends over 13 amino acids. The CDR3 coding sequence is TGCGCCAGCAGTGAGTCAAGAGGAACTGAAGCTTTCTTT. Its translation: CASSESRGTEAFF.

This rearrangement joins TRBV20-1 to TRBJ2-7; 13 bases align to TRBD2. V gave up 3 bases and J gave up 8 bases; unmatched junction bases: 10. The CDR3 spans 15 residues. In germline, CDR1 is DFQATT, CDR2 SNEGSKA (reference sequence). The CDR3 loop is CSASEGTSGMGKQYF. The CDR3 bases are TGCAGTGCTAGTGAGGGGACTAGCGGGATGGGGAAGCAGTACTTC.

CDR3 region: CSVAGAVDTEAFF. CDR3 DNA sequence: TGCAGCGTCGCTGGGGCCGTGGACACTGAAGCTTTCTTT. This chain connects TRBV29-1 to TRBJ1-1, with D perhaps matching TRBD1 (5 bases). The germline V and J ends were trimmed by 6 bases and 3 bases, with 14 bases remaining between them. CDR1 is SQVTM and CDR2 is ANQGSEA in the germline V gene. The CDR3 runs to 13 residues.

This rearrangement joins TRBV6-5 to TRBJ1-2; no clear D. The CDR3 is made up of 14 amino acids. Trimming shortened V by 6 bases and J by 0 bases, and 11 bases separated the two germline ends. From germline, CDR1 is MNHEY and CDR2 SVGAGI. The CDR3 region is CASRAGGTNYGYTF. CDR3 nucleotides: TGTGCCAGCAGAGCGGGAGGAACTAACTATGGCTACACCTTC.

This clone showed up just once. V gene TRBV9 combines with J gene TRBJ2-3, with 16 positions matching TRBD2. Germline V CDR1 and CDR2: SGDLS, YYNGEE. This CDR3 spans 18 amino acids. V lost 4 bases, J lost 4 bases, and 9 bases stayed unmatched. The CDR3 loop is CASSPGLAGGPVPDTQYF. The CDR3 bases are TGTGCCAGCAGCCCGGGACTAGCGGGGGGGCCGGTGCCAGATACGCAGTATTTT.

J is TRBJ1-6 and V is TRBV5-4, with a possible D match to TRBD1 (5 bases). This CDR3 has 14 residues. Germline-derived CDR1 and CDR2 are SGHNT and YYREEE (reference sequence). The V end was cut by 0 bases, the J end by 4 bases, with 5 bases between. CDR3 amino acids: CASSLDRYNSPLHF. The CDR3 DNA follows: TGTGCCAGCAGCTTGGACAGGTATAATTCACCCCTCCACTTT. Drawing the rest from reference TRBV5-4 and TRBJ1-6, the complete variable domain is ETGVTQSPTHLIKTRGQQVTLRCSSQSGHNTVSWYQQALGQGPQFIFQYYREEENGRGNFPPRFSGLQFPNYSSELNVNALELDDSALYLCASSLDRYNSPLHFGNGTRLTVT.

The chain combines TRBV30 with TRBJ2-5; 7 bases agree with TRBD1. V shed 1 base, J shed 5 bases, and the junction held 10 bases outside the gene matches. In germline, CDR1 is GTSNPN, CDR2 SVGIG (reference sequence). This CDR3 spans 15 amino acids. CDR3: CAWSEFPGGVETQYF. Here the CDR3 DNA reads TGTGCCTGGAGTGAATTCCCAGGGGGTGTCGAGACCCAGTACTTC.

This clone was counted once. The V gene is TRBV7-9, the J gene TRBJ1-1, with 8 bases matching TRBD1. Unmatched junction bases numbered 1, after V lost 3 bases and J lost 4 bases. The CDR3 consists of 13 residues. The germline V gene has CDR1 SEHNR and CDR2 FQNEAQ (reference sequence). CDR3 amino acids: CASSLGQATEAFF. Here the CDR3 DNA reads TGTGCCAGCAGCTTGGGACAGGCCACTGAAGCTTTCTTT.

The sample holds a few counts of this clone. The chain couples TRBV5-4 to TRBJ2-1, with 12 bases matching TRBD2. Looked up from germline, CDR1 is SGHNT and CDR2 is YYREEE (reference sequence). The ends lost 9 bases at V and 0 bases at J; junction bases unmatched: 13. The CDR3 has 18 residues. DNA for the CDR3: TGTGCCACCCACGGTGGCCTAGCGGGAGGGTTCTCCTACAATGAGCAGTTCTTC. Translating gives CATHGGLAGGFSYNEQFF.

The chain has TRBV5-6 and TRBJ1-3; D is ambiguous. The CDR3 consists of 15 residues. The V and J ends lost 4 bases and 0 bases respectively, with 11 bases between them. Germline assignment: CDR1 SGHDT and CDR2 YYEEEE. CDR3 DNA sequence: TGTGCCAGCAGCGCGGATCCCTTCTCTGGAAACACCATATATTTT. Translating it yields CASSADPFSGNTIYF.

J is TRBJ2-2 and V is TRBV3-1 (or the pseudogene TRBV3-2), with 9 bases matching TRBD2. CDR3 size: 21 residues. The V gene end was trimmed by 0 bases and the J gene end by 1 base; junction bases not matched to a gene: 15. CDR1 and CDR2 (germline): LGHDT, YNNKEL (reference sequence). The CDR3 loop is CASSQDWSGLSGRQNTGELFF. CDR3 nucleotide sequence: TGTGCCAGCAGCCAAGATTGGAGCGGCCTTAGCGGGAGACAGAACACCGGGGAGCTGTTTTTT.

The chain recombines TRBV19 with TRBJ1-3, with 8 bases lining up with TRBD1. The V segment lost 10 bases and the J segment 0 bases; nucleotides outside the gene matches: 8. Germline V gene lookup returns CDR1 LNHDA and CDR2 SQIVND (reference sequence). The CDR3 consists of 15 residues. The CDR3 bases are TGTGCCACTGCGGACAGGGCTTACTCTGGAAACACCATATATTTT. Translating it yields CATADRAYSGNTIYF. Together with reference TRBV19 and TRBJ1-3, the CDR3 gives the full variable domain: DGGITQSPKYLFRKEGQNVTLSCEQNLNHDAMYWYRQDPGQGLRLIYYSQIVNDFQKGDIAEGYSVSREKKESFPLTVTSAQKNPTAFYLCATADRAYSGNTIYFGEGSWLTVV.

The CDR3 loop reads CASSPEDNYGYTF. The CDR3 bases are TGTGCCAGCAGCCCCGAGGATAACTATGGCTACACCTTC. The rearrangement links TRBV5-4 to TRBJ1-2; D gene unclear. Per the germline V gene, CDR1 is SGHNT and CDR2 is YYREEE (reference sequence). V was cut by 4 bases and J by 1 base, with 8 bases left in between. The CDR3 is made up of 13 amino acids.

In regard to this clone: This is likely a read error, given that the CDR3 carries no conserved phenylalanine or tryptophan at its end. The limits of the CDR3 on the DNA are not certain, so only TCRdb's listed CDR3 is given. V and J are TRBV2 and TRBJ2-7; the DNA was not used to check the table's D call, TRBD2. Inclusive of both ends, the CDR3 amounts to 9 amino acids. CDR1 and CDR2 from the germline V gene are SNHLY and FYNNEI. The CDR3 region is CASGGAGVI.

The rearrangement links TRBV7-3 to TRBJ2-7, with 7 bases identical to TRBD2. CDR1 SGHTA and CDR2 FQGTGA come from the germline V gene. The CDR3 is 14 amino acids. With 4 bases clipped from V and 2 bases from J, the junction kept 5 bases outside the gene matches. CDR3 amino acids: CASSSIGGAYEQYF. For the CDR3, the DNA is TGTGCCAGCAGCTCCATTGGGGGGGCCTACGAGCAGTACTTC.

Only a few counts were recorded for this clone. V gene TRBV15 combines with J gene TRBJ1-1; perhaps TRBD1 as D (6 bases). This CDR3 contains 14 residues. Germline lookup yields CDR1 LNHNV and CDR2 YYDKDF (reference sequence). V shed 3 bases and J shed 2 bases, with 10 bases lying between them. The CDR3 loop reads CATSRTGTNTEAFF. The CDR3, as DNA: TGTGCCACCAGCAGGACAGGTACAAACACTGAAGCTTTCTTT.

The chain employs TRBV6-5 and TRBJ2-1, with TRBD2 identical over 11 bases. The junction had 4 bases not matched to a gene; V was cut back by 6 bases and J by 3 bases. The CDR3 contains 15 residues. Germline V gene data show CDR1 as MNHEY and CDR2 as SVGAGI. CDR3 nucleotides: TGTGCCAGCAGGCGTAGCGGGGGGGGCTACAATGAGCAGTTCTTC. Encoded protein: CASRRSGGGYNEQFF.

V is TRBV6-2 or TRBV6-3 and J is TRBJ1-5; 9 bases map to TRBD1. CDR3 size: 13 residues. Germline CDR1 and CDR2: MNHEY and SVGEGT. The junction had 3 bases not matched to a gene; V was cut back by 6 bases and J by 6 bases. This chain's CDR3 is CASSVDRGQPQHF. CDR3 DNA sequence: TGTGCCAGCAGCGTGGACAGGGGTCAGCCCCAGCATTTT.

This clone came up a few times. This chain links TRBV27 with TRBJ1-6; D remains unclear. CDR1 and CDR2 (germline): MNHEY, SMNVEV (reference sequence). The CDR3 totals 17 residues. The V gene lost 1 base and the J gene lost 0 bases, with 10 bases spanning the gap. CDR3 DNA: TGTGCCAGCAGTTTATACCGGTTGAGCTCCTATAATTCACCCCTCCACTTT. This gives the protein CASSLYRLSSYNSPLHF.

V gene TRBV5-1 combines with J gene TRBJ2-3, with D uncertain. Trimming removed 5 bases at V and 2 bases at J, with 9 bases between. Germline-derived CDR1 and CDR2 are SGHRS and YFSETQ. The length of the CDR3 is 13 residues. In DNA, the CDR3 is TGCGCCAGCAGATTCCTACCCACAGATACGCAGTATTTT. Translation: CASRFLPTDTQYF.

The rearrangement uses TRBV7-2 and TRBJ2-1; a weak D match, TRBD1 (5 bases). With 5 bases removed from V and 5 bases from J, the gap between germline ends came to 13 bases. This CDR3 is 14 amino acids long. CDR1 and CDR2 (germline): SGHTA, FQGNSA. The CDR3 spells CASSGDRTHNEQFF. The CDR3 region has the DNA TGTGCCAGCAGCGGTGACAGAACGCACAATGAGCAGTTCTTC. Full variable domain (rest looked up from reference TRBV7-2 and TRBJ2-1): GAGVSQSPSNKVTEKGKDVELRCDPISGHTALYWYRQSLGQGLEFLIYFQGNSAPDKSGLPSDRFSAERTGGSVSTLTIQRTQQEDSAVYLCASSGDRTHNEQFFGPGTRLTVL.